The clone carrying this TCR beta chain was recorded many times. Its antigen remains unidentified. This sample was included in a study of early T cells in non-severe SARS-CoV-2 infection. The overall study: Sequencing targeted bulk RNA from unsorted whole blood, leaving chains unpaired.

As part of library construction, unique molecular identifiers were attached to individual cDNA molecules. TCRdb processed the 5' RACE reads anew with MiXCR; each CDR3 protein has one entry. The sample holds some 36,000 distinct CDR3 sequences; roughly 6% are singletons and the top ten take 5% to 6.5%. Study conclusions and caveats: Anti-spike CD8 responses were favored by VDJdb matching, which missed private and CD4 specificities.

This CDR3 has 14 amino acids. Trimming removed 5 bases from V and 6 bases from J; junction bases left unmatched: 8. From germline, CDR1 is SGHTA and CDR2 FQGTGA. Sequences were obtained from whole blood. This TCR came from an adult who was a healthcare worker with PCR-confirmed SARS-CoV-2 infection or an uninfected control (not recorded which). This chain connects TRBV7-3 to TRBJ1-2; TRBD1 matches at 8 bases. The CDR3 sequence: CASSPGQGSDGYTF. In DNA form, the CDR3 reads TGTGCCAGCAGCCCAGGACAGGGCTCAGATGGCTACACCTTC.